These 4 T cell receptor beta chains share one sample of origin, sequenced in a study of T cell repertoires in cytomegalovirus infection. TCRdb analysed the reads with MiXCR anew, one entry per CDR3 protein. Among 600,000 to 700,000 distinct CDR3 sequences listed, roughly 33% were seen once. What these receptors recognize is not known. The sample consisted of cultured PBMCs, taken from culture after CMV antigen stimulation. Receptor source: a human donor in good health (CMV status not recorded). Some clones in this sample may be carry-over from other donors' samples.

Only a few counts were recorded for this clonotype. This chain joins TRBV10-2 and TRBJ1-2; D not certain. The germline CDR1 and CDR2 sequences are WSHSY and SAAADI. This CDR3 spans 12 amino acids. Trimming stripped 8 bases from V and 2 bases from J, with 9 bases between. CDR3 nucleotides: TGCGCCAGCCTCGTGGCCAACTATGGCTACACCTTC. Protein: CASLVANYGYTF.

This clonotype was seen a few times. This CDR3 is CASSLGDYTYEQYF. The CDR3, as DNA: TGTGCCAGCAGCTTAGGGGACTATACCTACGAGCAGTACTTC. V gene TRBV7-2 combines with J gene TRBJ2-7, with TRBD2 matching 7 bases. V shed 1 base, J shed 2 bases, and the junction held 2 bases outside the gene matches. Germline CDR1 SGHTA, CDR2 FQGNSA. The CDR3 totals 14 residues.

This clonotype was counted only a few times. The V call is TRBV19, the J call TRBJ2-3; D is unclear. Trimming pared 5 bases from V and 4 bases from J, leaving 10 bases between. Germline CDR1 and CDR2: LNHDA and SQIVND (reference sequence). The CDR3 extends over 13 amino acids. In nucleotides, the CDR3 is TGTGCCAGTAGTCGGAATAAAGCAGATACGCAGTATTTT. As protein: CASSRNKADTQYF.

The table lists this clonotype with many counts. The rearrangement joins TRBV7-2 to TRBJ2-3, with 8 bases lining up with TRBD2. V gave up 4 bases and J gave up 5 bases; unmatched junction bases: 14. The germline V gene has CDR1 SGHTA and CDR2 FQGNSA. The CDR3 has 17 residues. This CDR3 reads CASSSTSAPPPRDTQYF. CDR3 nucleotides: TGTGCCAGCAGCTCGACTAGCGCCCCCCCCCCTCGAGATACGCAGTATTTT.